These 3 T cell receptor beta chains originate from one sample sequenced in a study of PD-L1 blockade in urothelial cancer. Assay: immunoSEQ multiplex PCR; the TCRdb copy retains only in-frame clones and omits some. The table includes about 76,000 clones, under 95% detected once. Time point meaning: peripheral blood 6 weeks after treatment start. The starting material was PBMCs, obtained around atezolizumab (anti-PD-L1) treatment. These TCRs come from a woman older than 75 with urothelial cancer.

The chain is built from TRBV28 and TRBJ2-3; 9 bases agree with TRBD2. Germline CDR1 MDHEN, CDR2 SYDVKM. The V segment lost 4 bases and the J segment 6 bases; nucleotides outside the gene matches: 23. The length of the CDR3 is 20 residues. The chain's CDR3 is CASSSRWSGRRGAMGDTQYF. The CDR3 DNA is TGTGCCAGCAGTTCCCGGTGGAGCGGGAGGCGAGGGGCCATGGGGGATACGCAGTATTTT.

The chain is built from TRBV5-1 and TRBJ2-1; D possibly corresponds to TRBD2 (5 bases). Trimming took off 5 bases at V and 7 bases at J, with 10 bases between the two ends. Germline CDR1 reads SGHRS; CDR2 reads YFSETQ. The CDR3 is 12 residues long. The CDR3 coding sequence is TGCGCCAGCAGTGAAGGACTTAATGAGCAGTTCTTC. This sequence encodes CASSEGLNEQFF.

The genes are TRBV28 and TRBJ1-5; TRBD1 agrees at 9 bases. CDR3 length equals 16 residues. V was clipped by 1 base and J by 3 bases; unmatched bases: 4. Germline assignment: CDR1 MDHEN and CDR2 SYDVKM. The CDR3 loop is CASSLYRGPLNQPQHF. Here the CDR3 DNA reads TGTGCCAGCAGTTTATACAGGGGGCCTCTCAATCAGCCCCAGCATTTT.